This TCR beta chain is from a study of blood T cell repertoires in COVID-19. Profiling relied on immunoSEQ multiplex PCR, and the TCRdb table lists in-frame clones only, not all of them. This table has fewer than 75,000 clones, 79% appearing once. Germline lookup yields CDR1 SEHNR and CDR2 FQNEAQ (reference sequence). Trimming took off 7 bases at V and 5 bases at J, with 12 bases between the two ends. The CDR3 covers 12 residues. This rearrangement joins TRBV7-9 to TRBJ2-7, with D possibly matching TRBD2 (5 bases). The receptor was isolated from a woman aged 60-75 years with acute or convalescent COVID-19. The specimen was peripheral blood. This chain's CDR3 is CASTLADDEQYF. DNA for the CDR3: TGTGCCAGCACCCTAGCTGATGACGAGCAGTACTTC. The full variable domain, with the rest looked up from reference TRBV7-9 and TRBJ2-7, is DTGVSQNPRHKITKRGQNVTFRCDPISEHNRLYWYRQTLGQGPEFLTYFQNEAQLEKSRLLSDRFSAERPKGSFSTLEIQRTEQGDSAMYLCASTLADDEQYFGPGTRLTVT.